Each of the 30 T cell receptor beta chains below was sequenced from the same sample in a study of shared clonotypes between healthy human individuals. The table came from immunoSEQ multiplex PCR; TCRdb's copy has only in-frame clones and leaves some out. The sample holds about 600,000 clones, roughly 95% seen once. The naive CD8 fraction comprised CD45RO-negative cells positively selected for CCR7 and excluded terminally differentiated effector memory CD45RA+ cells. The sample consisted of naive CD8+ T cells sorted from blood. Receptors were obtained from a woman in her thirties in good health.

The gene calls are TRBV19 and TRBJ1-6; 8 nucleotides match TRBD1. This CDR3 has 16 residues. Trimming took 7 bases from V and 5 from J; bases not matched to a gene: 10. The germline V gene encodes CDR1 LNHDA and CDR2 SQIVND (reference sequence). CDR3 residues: CASTLGQGGHNSPLHF. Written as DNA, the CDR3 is TGTGCCAGTACTCTCGGACAGGGTGGCCATAATTCACCCCTCCACTTT.

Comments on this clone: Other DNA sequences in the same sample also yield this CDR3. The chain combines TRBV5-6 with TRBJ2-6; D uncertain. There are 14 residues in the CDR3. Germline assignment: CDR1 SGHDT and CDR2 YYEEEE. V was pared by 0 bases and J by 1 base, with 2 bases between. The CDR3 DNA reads TGTGCCAGCAGCTTGGGGTCTGGGGCCAACGTCCTGACTTTC. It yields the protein CASSLGSGANVLTF.

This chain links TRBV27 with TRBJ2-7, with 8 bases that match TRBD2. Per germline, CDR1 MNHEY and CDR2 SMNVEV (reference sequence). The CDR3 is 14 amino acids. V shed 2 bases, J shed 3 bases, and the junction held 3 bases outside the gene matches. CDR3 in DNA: TGTGCCAGCAGTTTAAGCGGGGGAAACTACGAGCAGTACTTC. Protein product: CASSLSGGNYEQYF.

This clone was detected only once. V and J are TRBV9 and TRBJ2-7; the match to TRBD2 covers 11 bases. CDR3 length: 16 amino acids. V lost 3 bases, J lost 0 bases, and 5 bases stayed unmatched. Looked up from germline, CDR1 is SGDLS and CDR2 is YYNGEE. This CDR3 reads CASSAEGLADSYEQYF. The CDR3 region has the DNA TGTGCCAGCAGCGCCGAGGGACTAGCGGACTCCTACGAGCAGTACTTC.

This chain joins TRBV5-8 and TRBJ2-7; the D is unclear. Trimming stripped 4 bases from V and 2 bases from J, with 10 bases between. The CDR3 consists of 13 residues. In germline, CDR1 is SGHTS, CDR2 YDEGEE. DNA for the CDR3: TGTGCCAGCAGCCCCGGATGGACCTACGAGCAGTACTTC. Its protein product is CASSPGWTYEQYF.

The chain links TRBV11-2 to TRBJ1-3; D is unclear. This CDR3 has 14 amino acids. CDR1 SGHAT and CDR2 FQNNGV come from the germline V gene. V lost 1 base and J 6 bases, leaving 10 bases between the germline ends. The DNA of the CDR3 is TGTGCCAGCAGCTTAGGTGTGCCGGCAAACACCATATATTTT. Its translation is CASSLGVPANTIYF.

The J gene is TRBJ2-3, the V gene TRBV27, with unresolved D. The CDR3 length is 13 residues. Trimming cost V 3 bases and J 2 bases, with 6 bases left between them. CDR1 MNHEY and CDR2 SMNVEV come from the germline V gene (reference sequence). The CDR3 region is CASSFGVTDTQYF. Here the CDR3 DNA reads TGTGCCAGCAGTTTCGGCGTCACAGATACGCAGTATTTT.

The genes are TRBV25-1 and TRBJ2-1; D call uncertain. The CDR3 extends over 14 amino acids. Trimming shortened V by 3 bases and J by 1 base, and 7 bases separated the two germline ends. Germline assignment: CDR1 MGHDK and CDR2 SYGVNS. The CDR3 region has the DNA TGTGCCAGCAGTGAGTGGGATTCCTACAATGAGCAGTTCTTC. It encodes CASSEWDSYNEQFF.

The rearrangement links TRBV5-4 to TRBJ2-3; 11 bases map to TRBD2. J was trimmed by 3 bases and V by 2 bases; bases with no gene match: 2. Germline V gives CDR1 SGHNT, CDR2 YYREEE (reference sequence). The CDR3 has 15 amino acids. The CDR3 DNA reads TGTGCCAGCAGCTTACTAGCGGGAGAAACAGATACGCAGTATTTT. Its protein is CASSLLAGETDTQYF.

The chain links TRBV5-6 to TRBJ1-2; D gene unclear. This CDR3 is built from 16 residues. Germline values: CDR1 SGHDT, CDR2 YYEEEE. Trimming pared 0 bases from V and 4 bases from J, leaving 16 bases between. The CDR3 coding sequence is TGTGCCAGCAGCTTGGCCGAAGACTCCACATCCTATGGCTACACCTTC. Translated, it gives CASSLAEDSTSYGYTF. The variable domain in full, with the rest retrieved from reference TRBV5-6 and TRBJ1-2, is DAGVTQSPTHLIKTRGQQVTLRCSPKSGHDTVSWYQQALGQGPQFIFQYYEEEERQRGNFPDRFSGHQFPNYSSELNVNALLLGDSALYLCASSLAEDSTSYGYTFGSGTRLTVV.

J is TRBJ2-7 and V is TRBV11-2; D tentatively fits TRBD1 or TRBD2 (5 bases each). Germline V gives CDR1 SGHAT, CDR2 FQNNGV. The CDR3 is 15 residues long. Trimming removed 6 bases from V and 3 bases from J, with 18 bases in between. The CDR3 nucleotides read TGTGCCAGCAGACCCGACGGGGCACCTTTCTACGAGCAGTACTTC. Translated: CASRPDGAPFYEQYF.

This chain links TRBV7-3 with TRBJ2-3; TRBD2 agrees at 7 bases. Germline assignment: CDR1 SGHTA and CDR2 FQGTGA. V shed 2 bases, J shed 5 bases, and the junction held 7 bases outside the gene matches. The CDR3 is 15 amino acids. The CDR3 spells CASSLGTGGGDTQYF. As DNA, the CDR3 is TGTGCCAGCAGCTTAGGTACGGGAGGAGGAGATACGCAGTATTTT.

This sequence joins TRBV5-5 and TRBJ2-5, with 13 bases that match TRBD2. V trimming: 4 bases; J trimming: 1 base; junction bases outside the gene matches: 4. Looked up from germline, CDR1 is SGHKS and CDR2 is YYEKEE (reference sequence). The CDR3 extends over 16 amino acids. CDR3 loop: CASSIGLAGVQETQYF. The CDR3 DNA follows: TGTGCCAGCAGCATAGGACTAGCGGGAGTCCAAGAGACCCAGTACTTC.

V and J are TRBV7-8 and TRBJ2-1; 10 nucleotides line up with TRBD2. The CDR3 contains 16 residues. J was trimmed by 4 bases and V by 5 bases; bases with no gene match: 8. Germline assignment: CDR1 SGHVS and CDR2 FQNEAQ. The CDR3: CASSPRGLAVYNEQFF. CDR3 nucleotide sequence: TGTGCCAGCAGCCCGAGAGGACTAGCGGTTTACAATGAGCAGTTCTTC.

CDR3 DNA: TGTGCCATCAGGGCCAGGGTCACAGATACGCAGTATTTT. Residues: CAIRARVTDTQYF. V is TRBV10-3 and J is TRBJ2-3; D possibly corresponds to TRBD1 (5 bases). This CDR3 is 13 amino acids long. Germline V gene sequence: CDR1 ENHRY, CDR2 SYGVKD. Trimming pared 6 bases from V and 2 bases from J, leaving 9 bases between.

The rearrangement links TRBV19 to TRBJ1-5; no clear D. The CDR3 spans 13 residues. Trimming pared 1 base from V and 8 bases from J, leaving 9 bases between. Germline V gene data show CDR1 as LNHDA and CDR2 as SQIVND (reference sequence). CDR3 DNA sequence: TGTGCCAGTAGTATAGTCGGCGGGGAGCCCCAGCATTTT. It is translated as CASSIVGGEPQHF.

CDR3 protein: CASSEVAGYNEQYF. Written as DNA, the CDR3 is TGTGCCAGCAGTGAAGTAGCGGGGTACAACGAGCAGTACTTC. The gene calls are TRBV6-1 and TRBJ2-7, with 8 nucleotides matching TRBD2. Losses at the gene ends were 1 base for V and 5 bases for J; bases not matched to a gene: 4. Germline CDR1 is MNHNS and CDR2 is SASEGT. There are 14 residues in the CDR3.

In DNA form, the CDR3 reads TGCGCCAGCTCCTCAATGGAACGGGACGAGCAGTACTTC. Translated: CASSSMERDEQYF. The chain links TRBV5-1 to TRBJ2-7; no clear D. Deletions cut 7 bases from V and 5 bases from J, with 16 bases between. The CDR3 sequence is 13 residues long. The germline V gene encodes CDR1 SGHRS and CDR2 YFSETQ.

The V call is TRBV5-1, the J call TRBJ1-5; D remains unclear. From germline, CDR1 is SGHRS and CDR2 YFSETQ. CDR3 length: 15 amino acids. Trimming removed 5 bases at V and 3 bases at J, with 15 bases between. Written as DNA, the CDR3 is TGCGCCAGCAGAGAATCAGATTGGGACAATCAGCCCCAGCATTTT. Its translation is CASRESDWDNQPQHF.

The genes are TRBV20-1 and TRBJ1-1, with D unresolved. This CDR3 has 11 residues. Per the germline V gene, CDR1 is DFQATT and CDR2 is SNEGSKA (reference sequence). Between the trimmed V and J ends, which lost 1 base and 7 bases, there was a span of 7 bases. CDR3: CSARVVSEAFF. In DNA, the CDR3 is TGCAGTGCTAGAGTCGTCAGTGAAGCTTTCTTT.

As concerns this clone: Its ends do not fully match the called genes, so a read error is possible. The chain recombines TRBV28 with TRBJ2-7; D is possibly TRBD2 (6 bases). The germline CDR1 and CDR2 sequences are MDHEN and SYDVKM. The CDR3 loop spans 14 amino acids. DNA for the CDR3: TGTGCCAGCAGTTTCTTAGGCTCTTTCTCCACCGGGACTTTC. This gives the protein CASSFLGSFSTGTF.

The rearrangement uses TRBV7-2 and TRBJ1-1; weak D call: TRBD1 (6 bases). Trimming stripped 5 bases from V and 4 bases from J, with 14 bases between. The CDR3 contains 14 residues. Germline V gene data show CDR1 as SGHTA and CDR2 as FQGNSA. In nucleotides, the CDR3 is TGTGCCAGCAGCCCAGTCAGGGGTGGCACTGAAGCTTTCTTT. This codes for CASSPVRGGTEAFF.

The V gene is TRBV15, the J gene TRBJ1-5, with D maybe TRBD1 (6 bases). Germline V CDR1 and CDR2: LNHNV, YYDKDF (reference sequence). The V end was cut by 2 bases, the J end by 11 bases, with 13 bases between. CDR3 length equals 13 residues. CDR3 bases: TGTGCCACCAGCAGAAATTACAGGGAAGCCCAGCATTTT. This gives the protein CATSRNYREAQHF.

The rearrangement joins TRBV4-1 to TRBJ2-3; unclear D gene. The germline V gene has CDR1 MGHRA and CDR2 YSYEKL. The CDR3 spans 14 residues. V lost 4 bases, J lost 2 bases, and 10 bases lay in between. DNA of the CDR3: TGCGCCAGCAGCCTTCAGGATTACACAGATACGCAGTATTTT. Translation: CASSLQDYTDTQYF.

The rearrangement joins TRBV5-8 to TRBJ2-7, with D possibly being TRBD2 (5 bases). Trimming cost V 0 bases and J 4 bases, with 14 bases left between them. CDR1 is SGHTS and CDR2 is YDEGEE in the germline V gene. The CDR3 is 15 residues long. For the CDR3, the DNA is TGTGCCAGCAGCTTGGAGGTGGGAGTACGGTACGAGCAGTACTTC. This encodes CASSLEVGVRYEQYF.

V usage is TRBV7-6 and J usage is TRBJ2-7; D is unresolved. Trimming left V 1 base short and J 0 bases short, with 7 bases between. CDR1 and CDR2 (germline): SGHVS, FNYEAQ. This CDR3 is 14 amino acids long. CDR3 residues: CASSLGSFSYEQYF. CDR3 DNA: TGTGCCAGCAGCTTAGGCTCCTTCTCCTACGAGCAGTACTTC.

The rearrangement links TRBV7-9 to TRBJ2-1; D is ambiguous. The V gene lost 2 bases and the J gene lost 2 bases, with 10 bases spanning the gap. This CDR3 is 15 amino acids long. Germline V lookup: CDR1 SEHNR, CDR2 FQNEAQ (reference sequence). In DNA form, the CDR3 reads TGTGCCAGCAGCTTAAAGCCGGTCCCCTACAATGAGCAGTTCTTC. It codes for CASSLKPVPYNEQFF.

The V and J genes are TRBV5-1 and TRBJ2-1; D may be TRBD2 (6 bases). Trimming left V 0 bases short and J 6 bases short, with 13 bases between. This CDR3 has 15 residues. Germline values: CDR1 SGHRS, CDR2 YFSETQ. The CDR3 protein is CASSLEDYHSNEQFF. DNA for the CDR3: TGCGCCAGCAGCTTGGAGGACTACCACTCCAATGAGCAGTTCTTC. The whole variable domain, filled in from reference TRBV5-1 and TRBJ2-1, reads KAGVTQTPRYLIKTRGQQVTLSCSPISGHRSVSWYQQTPGQGLQFLFEYFSETQRNKGNFPGRFSGRQFSNSRSEMNVSTLELGDSALYLCASSLEDYHSNEQFFGPGTRLTVL.

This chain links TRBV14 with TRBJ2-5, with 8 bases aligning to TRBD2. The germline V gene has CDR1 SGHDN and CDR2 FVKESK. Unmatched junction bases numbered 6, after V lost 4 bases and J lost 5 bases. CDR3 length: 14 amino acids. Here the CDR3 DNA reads TGTGCCAGCAGCCCCGGGACTAGTTTGGAGACCCAGTACTTC. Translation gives CASSPGTSLETQYF. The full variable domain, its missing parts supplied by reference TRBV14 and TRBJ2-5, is EAGVTQFPSHSVIEKGQTVTLRCDPISGHDNLYWYRRVMGKEIKFLLHFVKESKQDESGMPNNRFLAERTGGTYSTLKVQPAELEDSGVYFCASSPGTSLETQYFGPGTRLLVL.

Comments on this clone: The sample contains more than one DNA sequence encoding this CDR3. In DNA, the CDR3 is TGTGCCAGCAGCGCTGGGACAGGTTTCTACGAGCAGTACTTC. As protein: CASSAGTGFYEQYF. The chain combines TRBV9 with TRBJ2-7, with 8 bases identical to TRBD1. V was clipped by 3 bases and J by 3 bases; unmatched bases: 5. Germline CDR1 is SGDLS and CDR2 is YYNGEE. The CDR3 is 14 residues long.